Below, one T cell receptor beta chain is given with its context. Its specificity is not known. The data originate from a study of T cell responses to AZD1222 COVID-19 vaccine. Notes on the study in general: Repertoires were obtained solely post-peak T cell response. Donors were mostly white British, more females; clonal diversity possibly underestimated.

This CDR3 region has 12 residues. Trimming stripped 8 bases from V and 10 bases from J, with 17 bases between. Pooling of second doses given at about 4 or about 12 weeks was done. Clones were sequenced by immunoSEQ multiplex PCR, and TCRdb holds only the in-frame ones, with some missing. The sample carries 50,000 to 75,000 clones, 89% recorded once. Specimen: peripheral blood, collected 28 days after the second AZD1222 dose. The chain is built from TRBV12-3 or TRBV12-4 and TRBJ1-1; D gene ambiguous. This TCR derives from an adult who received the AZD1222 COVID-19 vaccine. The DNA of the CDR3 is TGTGCCAGCGTGGGAGTTTTGGGGTCAGCTTTCTTT. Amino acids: CASVGVLGSAFF.